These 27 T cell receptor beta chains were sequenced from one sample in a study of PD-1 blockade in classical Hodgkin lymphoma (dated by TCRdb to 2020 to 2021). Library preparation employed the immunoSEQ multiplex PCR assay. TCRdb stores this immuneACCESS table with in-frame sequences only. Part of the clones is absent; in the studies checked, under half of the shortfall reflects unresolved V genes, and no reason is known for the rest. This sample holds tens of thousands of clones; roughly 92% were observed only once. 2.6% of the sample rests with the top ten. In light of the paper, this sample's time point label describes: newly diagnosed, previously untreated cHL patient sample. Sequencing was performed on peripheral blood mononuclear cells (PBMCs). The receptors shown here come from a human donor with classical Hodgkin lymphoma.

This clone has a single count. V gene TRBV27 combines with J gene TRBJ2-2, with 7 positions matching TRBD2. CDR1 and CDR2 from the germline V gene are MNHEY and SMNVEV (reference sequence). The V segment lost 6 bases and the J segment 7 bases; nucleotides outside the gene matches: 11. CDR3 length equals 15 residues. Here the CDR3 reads CASSKGTTYGGELFF. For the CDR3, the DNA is TGTGCCAGCAGCAAAGGGACTACCTACGGCGGGGAGCTGTTTTTT.

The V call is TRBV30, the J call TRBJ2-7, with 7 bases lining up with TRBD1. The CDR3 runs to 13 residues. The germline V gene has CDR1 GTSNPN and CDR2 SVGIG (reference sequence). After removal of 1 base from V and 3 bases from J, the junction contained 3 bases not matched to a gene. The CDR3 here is CAWSGQGFYEQYF. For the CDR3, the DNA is TGTGCCTGGAGTGGACAGGGCTTCTACGAGCAGTACTTC.

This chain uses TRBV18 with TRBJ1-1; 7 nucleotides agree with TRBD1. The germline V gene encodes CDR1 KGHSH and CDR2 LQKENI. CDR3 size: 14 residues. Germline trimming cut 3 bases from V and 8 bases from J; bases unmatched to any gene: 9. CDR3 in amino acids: CASSPHSGGREAFF. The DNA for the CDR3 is TGTGCCAGCTCACCCCACTCAGGGGGGCGCGAAGCTTTCTTT.

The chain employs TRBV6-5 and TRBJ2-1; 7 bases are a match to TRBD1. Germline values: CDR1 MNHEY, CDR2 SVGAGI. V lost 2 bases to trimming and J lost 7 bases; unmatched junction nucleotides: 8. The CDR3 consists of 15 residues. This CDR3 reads CASSYRGGARNEQFF. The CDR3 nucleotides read TGTGCCAGCAGTTACAGAGGGGGCGCCCGGAATGAGCAGTTCTTC.

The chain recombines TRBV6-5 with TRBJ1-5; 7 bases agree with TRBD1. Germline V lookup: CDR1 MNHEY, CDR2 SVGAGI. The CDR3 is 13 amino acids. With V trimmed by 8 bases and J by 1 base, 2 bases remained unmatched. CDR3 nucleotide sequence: TGTGCCAGCTCAGGGGGGAGCAATCAGCCCCAGCATTTT. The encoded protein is CASSGGSNQPQHF.

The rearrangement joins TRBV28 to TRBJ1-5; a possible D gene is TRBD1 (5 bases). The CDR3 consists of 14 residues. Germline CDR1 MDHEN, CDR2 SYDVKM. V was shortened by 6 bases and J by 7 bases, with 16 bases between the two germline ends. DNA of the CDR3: TGTGCCAGCAGCCCCCCAGGGCTGCTCCAGCCCCAGCATTTT. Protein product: CASSPPGLLQPQHF.

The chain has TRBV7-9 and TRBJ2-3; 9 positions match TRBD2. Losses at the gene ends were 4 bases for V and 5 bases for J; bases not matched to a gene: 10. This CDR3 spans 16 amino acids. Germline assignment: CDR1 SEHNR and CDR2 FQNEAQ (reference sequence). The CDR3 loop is CASSWGSGSSGDTQYF. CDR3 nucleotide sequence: TGTGCCAGCAGCTGGGGTAGCGGGAGTTCGGGAGATACGCAGTATTTT.

The CDR3 nucleotides read TGTGCCAGCAGCCCCCGGAATGACATGAACACTGAAGCTTTCTTT. It yields the protein CASSPRNDMNTEAFF. The chain couples TRBV11-2 to TRBJ1-1; D is ambiguous. CDR1 SGHAT and CDR2 FQNNGV come from the germline V gene. This CDR3 is 15 amino acids long. The V and J ends lost 5 bases and 0 bases respectively, with 13 bases between them.

The CDR3: CSVRWADTQYF. The CDR3, as DNA: TGCAGCGTTCGATGGGCAGATACGCAGTATTTT. V usage is TRBV29-1 and J usage is TRBJ2-3; D not resolved. Deletions cut 5 bases from V and 4 bases from J, with 7 bases between. Germline loops: CDR1 SQVTM, CDR2 ANQGSEA. This CDR3 has 11 residues.

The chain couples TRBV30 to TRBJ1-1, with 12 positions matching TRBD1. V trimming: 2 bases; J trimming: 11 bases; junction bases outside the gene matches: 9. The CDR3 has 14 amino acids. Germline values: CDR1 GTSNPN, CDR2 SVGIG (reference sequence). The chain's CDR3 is CAWSLYGTGGKAFF. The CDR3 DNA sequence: TGTGCCTGGAGTCTCTACGGGACAGGGGGCAAGGCTTTCTTT.

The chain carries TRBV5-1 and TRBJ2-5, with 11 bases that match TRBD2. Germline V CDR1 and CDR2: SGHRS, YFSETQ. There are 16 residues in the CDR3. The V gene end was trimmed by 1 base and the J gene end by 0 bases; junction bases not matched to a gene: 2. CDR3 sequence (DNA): TGCGCCAGCAGCTTGAAGACTAGCGGGGACCAAGAGACCCAGTACTTC. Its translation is CASSLKTSGDQETQYF.

The CDR3 coding sequence is TGTGCCAGCAGCTTGGACAGGGATTTAGCGCAGTATTTT. Its protein product is CASSLDRDLAQYF. The rearrangement uses TRBV11-2 and TRBJ2-3; 8 positions agree with TRBD1. V shed 3 bases, J shed 10 bases, and the junction held 6 bases outside the gene matches. Germline V gene sequence: CDR1 SGHAT, CDR2 FQNNGV. This CDR3 has 13 residues.

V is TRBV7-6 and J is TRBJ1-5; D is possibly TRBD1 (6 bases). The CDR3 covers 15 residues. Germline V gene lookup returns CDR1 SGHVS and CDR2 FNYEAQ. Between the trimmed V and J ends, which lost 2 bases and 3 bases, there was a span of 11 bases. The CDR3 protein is CASSLRQGNNQPQHF. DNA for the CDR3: TGTGCCAGCAGCTTAAGGCAGGGGAACAATCAGCCCCAGCATTTT.

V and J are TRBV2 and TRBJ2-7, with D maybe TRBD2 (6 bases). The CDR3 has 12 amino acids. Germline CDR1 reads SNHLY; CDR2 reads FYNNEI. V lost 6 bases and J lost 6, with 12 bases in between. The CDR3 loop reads CASRLGLFEQYF. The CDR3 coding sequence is TGTGCCAGCAGATTGGGACTGTTCGAGCAGTACTTC.

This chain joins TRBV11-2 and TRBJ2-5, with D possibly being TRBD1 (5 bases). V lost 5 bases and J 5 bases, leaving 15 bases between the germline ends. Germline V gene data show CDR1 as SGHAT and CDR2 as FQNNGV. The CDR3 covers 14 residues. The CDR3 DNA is TGTGCCAGCAGCCCCACAGGCCCCTGGGAGACCCAGTACTTC. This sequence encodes CASSPTGPWETQYF.

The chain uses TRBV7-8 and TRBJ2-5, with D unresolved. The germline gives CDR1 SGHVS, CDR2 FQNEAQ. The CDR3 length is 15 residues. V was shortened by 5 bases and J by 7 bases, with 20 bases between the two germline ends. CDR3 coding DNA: TGTGCCAGCAGCGTTGCAGGCCCCCACACCACGACCCAGTACTTC. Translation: CASSVAGPHTTTQYF.

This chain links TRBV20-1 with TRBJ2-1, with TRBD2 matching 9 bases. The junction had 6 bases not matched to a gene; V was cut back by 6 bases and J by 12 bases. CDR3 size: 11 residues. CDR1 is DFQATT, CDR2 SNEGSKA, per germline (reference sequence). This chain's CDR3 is CSAVVGLAQFF. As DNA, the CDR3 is TGCAGTGCAGTCGTGGGACTAGCGCAGTTCTTC.

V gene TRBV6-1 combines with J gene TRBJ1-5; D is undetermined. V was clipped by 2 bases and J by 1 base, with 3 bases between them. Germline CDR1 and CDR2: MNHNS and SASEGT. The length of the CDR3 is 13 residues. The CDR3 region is CASSEISNQPQHF. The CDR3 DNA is TGTGCCAGCAGTGAAATCAGCAATCAGCCCCAGCATTTT.

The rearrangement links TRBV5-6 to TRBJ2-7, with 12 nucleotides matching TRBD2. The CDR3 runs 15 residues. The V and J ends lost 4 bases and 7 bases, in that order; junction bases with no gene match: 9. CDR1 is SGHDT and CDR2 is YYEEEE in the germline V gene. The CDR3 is CASSAGPSGREEQYF. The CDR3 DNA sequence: TGTGCCAGCAGCGCGGGCCCTAGCGGGAGGGAGGAGCAGTACTTC.

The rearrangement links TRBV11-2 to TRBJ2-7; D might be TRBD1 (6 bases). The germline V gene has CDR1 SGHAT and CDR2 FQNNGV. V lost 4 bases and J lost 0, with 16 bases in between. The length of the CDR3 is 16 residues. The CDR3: CASSSLWTASSYEQYF. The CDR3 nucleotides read TGTGCCAGCAGCTCTCTCTGGACAGCCAGCTCCTACGAGCAGTACTTC. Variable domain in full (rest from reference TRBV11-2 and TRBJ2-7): EAGVAQSPRYKIIEKRQSVAFWCNPISGHATLYWYQQILGQGPKLLIQFQNNGVVDDSQLPKDRFSAERLKGVDSTLKIQPAKLEDSAVYLCASSSLWTASSYEQYFGPGTRLTVT.

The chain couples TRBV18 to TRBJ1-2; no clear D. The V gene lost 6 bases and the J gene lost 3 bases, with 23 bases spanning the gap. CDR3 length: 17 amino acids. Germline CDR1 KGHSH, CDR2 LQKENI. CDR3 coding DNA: TGTGCCAGCTCGATGCCCTACAAGTTGTTGGAGTACTATGGCTACACCTTC. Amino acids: CASSMPYKLLEYYGYTF.

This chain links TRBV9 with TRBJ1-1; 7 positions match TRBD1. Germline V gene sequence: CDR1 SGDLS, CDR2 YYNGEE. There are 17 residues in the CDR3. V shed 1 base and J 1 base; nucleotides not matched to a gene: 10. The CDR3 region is CASSVSTYEGANTEAFF. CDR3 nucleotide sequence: TGTGCCAGCAGCGTATCCACCTACGAGGGGGCGAACACTGAAGCTTTCTTT.

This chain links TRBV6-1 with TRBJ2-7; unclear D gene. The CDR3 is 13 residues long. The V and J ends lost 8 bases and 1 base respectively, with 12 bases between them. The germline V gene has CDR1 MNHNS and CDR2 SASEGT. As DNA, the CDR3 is TGTGCCAGCCTTTTTGCCGGGTCCTACGAGCAGTACTTC. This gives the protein CASLFAGSYEQYF.

CDR3 in amino acids: CSAIDRAGYTF. As DNA, the CDR3 is TGCAGTGCTATAGACAGGGCTGGCTACACCTTC. The chain is built from TRBV20-1 and TRBJ1-2, with TRBD1 identical over 7 bases. The V segment lost 4 bases and the J segment 7 bases; nucleotides outside the gene matches: 3. The germline V gene has CDR1 DFQATT and CDR2 SNEGSKA (reference sequence). This CDR3 region has 11 residues.

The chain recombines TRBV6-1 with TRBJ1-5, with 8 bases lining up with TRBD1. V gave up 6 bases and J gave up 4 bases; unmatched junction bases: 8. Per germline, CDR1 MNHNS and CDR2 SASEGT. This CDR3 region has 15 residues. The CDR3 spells CASSDRGNLNQPQHF. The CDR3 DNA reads TGTGCCAGCAGCGACAGGGGAAACCTGAATCAGCCCCAGCATTTT.

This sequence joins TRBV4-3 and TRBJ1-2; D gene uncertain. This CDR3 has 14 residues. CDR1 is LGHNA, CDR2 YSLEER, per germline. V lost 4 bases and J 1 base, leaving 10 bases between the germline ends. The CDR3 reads CASSPQTINYGYTF. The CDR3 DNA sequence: TGCGCCAGCAGCCCTCAGACCATTAACTATGGCTACACCTTC.

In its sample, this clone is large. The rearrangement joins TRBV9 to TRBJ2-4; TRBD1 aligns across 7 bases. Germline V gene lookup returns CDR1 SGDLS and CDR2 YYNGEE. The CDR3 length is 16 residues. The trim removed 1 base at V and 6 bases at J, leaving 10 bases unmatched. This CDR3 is CASSVWKGAMTNIQYF. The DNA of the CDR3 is TGTGCCAGCAGCGTATGGAAGGGGGCGATGACAAACATTCAGTACTTC.